A single sample is the source of the 14 T cell receptor beta chains below, sequenced in a study of blood T cell repertoires in COVID-19. TCRdb's copy holds only in-frame clones and misses some; the assay was immunoSEQ multiplex PCR. The sample carries 200,000 to 250,000 clones, over 80% recorded once. The sequencing sample was made of PBMCs or T cells enriched from blood (not recorded which). The receptors derive from a woman in her 30s with acute COVID-19.

J is TRBJ1-5 and V is TRBV10-3; 8 bases line up with TRBD1. With V trimmed by 0 bases and J by 4 bases, 5 bases remained unmatched. CDR1 is ENHRY, CDR2 SYGVKD, per germline. The CDR3 spans 16 residues. As DNA, the CDR3 is TGTGCCATCAGTGAGTCCGACAGGGGAAAAAATCAGCCCCAGCATTTT. It encodes CAISESDRGKNQPQHF.

The chain is built from TRBV27 and TRBJ1-1; D might be TRBD1 (6 bases). Germline V gene lookup returns CDR1 MNHEY and CDR2 SMNVEV (reference sequence). This CDR3 spans 13 amino acids. With 8 bases removed from V and 4 bases from J, the gap between germline ends came to 14 bases. The CDR3 nucleotides read TGTGCCAGCTCAATAGTAGGGGGCACTGAAGCTTTCTTT. Translation: CASSIVGGTEAFF.

J is TRBJ2-7 and V is TRBV6-6; D perhaps matches TRBD1 (5 bases). The CDR3 runs to 12 residues. The germline V gene has CDR1 MNHNY and CDR2 SVGAGI (reference sequence). V was pared by 5 bases and J by 4 bases, with 9 bases between. CDR3 coding DNA: TGTGCCAGCAGTGGAAGGGGTTACGAGCAGTACTTC. This encodes CASSGRGYEQYF.

This chain joins TRBV7-9 and TRBJ2-1, with D perhaps TRBD1 (5 bases). The CDR3 runs 10 residues. Germline V gene sequence: CDR1 SEHNR, CDR2 FQNEAQ (reference sequence). V was trimmed by 6 bases and J by 14 bases, leaving 11 bases between them. This CDR3 is CASRTVPEFF. The CDR3 DNA sequence: TGTGCCAGCAGGACAGTTCCGGAGTTCTTC.

The rearrangement links TRBV5-1 to TRBJ1-2; TRBD1 agrees at 11 bases. V lost 3 bases and J lost 4; bases outside the gene matches: 5. The CDR3 sequence is 15 residues long. Germline-derived CDR1 and CDR2 are SGHRS and YFSETQ. The CDR3 loop is CASSSTGTGGYGYTF. In DNA form, the CDR3 reads TGCGCCAGCAGCTCGACCGGGACAGGGGGCTATGGCTACACCTTC.

The chain is built from TRBV6-2 or TRBV6-3 and TRBJ2-5; 10 nucleotides line up with TRBD2. The CDR3 has 16 residues. The trim removed 4 bases at V and 5 bases at J, leaving 10 bases unmatched. Germline V gives CDR1 MNHEY, CDR2 SVGEGT. The CDR3 sequence: CASSFLRAGGHETQYF. Here the CDR3 DNA reads TGTGCCAGCAGTTTTTTACGAGCGGGGGGGCACGAGACCCAGTACTTC.

V and J are TRBV10-3 and TRBJ1-5; maybe TRBD1 (5 bases). Between the trimmed V and J ends, which lost 1 base and 5 bases, there was a span of 12 bases. The CDR3 runs 15 residues. Germline V CDR1 and CDR2: ENHRY, SYGVKD. CDR3 nucleotide sequence: TGTGCCATCAGTGAGTTGGGGGGTTCCCATCAGCCCCAGCATTTT. Its translation is CAISELGGSHQPQHF.

V and J are TRBV11-2 and TRBJ2-5, with unresolved D. The CDR3 sequence is 11 residues long. Germline lookup yields CDR1 SGHAT and CDR2 FQNNGV. The V end lost 4 bases, the J end lost 6 bases, and 6 bases lay between the germline ends. CDR3 residues: CASSSQKTQYF. CDR3 DNA sequence: TGTGCCAGCAGCTCCCAGAAGACCCAGTACTTC.

The chain has TRBV14 and TRBJ1-2; a weak D match, TRBD1 (5 bases). This CDR3 contains 14 residues. The V gene's germline CDR1 is SGHDN and CDR2 FVKESK. V was shortened by 6 bases and J by 0 bases, with 11 bases between the two germline ends. CDR3 in DNA: TGTGCCAGCAGTCACCGGGGGACTAACTATGGCTACACCTTC. The encoded protein is CASSHRGTNYGYTF.

The chain's CDR3 is CASGPLEGAAFF. For the CDR3, the DNA is TGTGCTAGTGGCCCCTTAGAGGGGGCTGCTTTCTTT. This chain links TRBV12-5 with TRBJ1-1; 7 positions match TRBD1. The ends lost 6 bases at V and 11 bases at J; junction bases unmatched: 9. Germline V gene sequence: CDR1 LGHNT, CDR2 FRNRAP. CDR3 size: 12 residues.

CDR3 nucleotides: TGCGCCAGCAGCCCCGGAGACCAGAACACTGAAGCTTTCTTT. This codes for CASSPGDQNTEAFF. The chain has TRBV4-1 and TRBJ1-1; unclear D gene. V lost 4 bases and J 1 base, leaving 10 bases between the germline ends. CDR3 size: 14 residues. Germline loops: CDR1 MGHRA, CDR2 YSYEKL.

This clone appeared a few times. The V call is TRBV7-9, the J call TRBJ1-4; the D gene is possibly TRBD1 (5 bases). The length of the CDR3 is 14 residues. The germline V gene encodes CDR1 SEHNR and CDR2 FQNEAQ (reference sequence). The ends were cut back, 5 bases at V and 7 bases at J, with 14 bases in the middle. For the CDR3, the DNA is TGTGCCAGCAGCCGGACGGGGGGAGGTGAAAAACTGTTTTTT. Residues: CASSRTGGGEKLFF.

The V and J genes are TRBV7-9 and TRBJ2-1; possible D gene TRBD2, 6 bases. Trimming pared 3 bases from V and 2 bases from J, leaving 8 bases between. The length of the CDR3 is 14 residues. Germline V gene lookup returns CDR1 SEHNR and CDR2 FQNEAQ (reference sequence). The CDR3 spells CASSFGGTYNEQFF. CDR3 sequence (DNA): TGTGCCAGCAGCTTTGGCGGGACCTACAATGAGCAGTTCTTC.

The rearrangement joins TRBV7-2 to TRBJ2-1, with D perhaps TRBD2 (5 bases). This CDR3 comprises 15 residues. The ends were cut back, 5 bases at V and 0 bases at J, with 11 bases in the middle. Per the germline V gene, CDR1 is SGHTA and CDR2 is FQGNSA. The CDR3 protein is CASSLGLSSYNEQFF. The CDR3 bases are TGTGCCAGCAGCCTCGGACTGAGCTCCTACAATGAGCAGTTCTTC.